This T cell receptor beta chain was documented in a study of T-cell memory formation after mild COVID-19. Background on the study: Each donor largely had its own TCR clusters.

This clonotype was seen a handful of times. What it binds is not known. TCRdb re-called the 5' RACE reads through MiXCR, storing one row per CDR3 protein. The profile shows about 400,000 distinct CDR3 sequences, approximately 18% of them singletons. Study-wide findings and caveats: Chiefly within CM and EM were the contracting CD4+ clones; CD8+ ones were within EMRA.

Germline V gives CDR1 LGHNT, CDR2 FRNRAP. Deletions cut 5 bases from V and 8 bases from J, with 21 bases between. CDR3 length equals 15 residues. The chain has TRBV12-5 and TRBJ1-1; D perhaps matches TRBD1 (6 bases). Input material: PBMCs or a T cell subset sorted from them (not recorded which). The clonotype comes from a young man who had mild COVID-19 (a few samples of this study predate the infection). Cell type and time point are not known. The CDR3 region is CASGLYRDTGSEAFF. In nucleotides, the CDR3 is TGTGCTAGTGGTCTCTACCGGGACACGGGGTCGGAAGCTTTCTTT.